These 2 T cell receptor beta chains were all obtained from the same sample, sequenced in a study of vaccination effects on CD4 cells after COVID-19. No antigen has been assigned to these receptors. Antigen-specific CD4+ T cells were expanded (with viral peptide pools) by the ViraFEST assay ahead of sequencing. When around nine days of culture had elapsed, CD4+ T cells were isolated. Nucleocapsid antibodies stayed negative before and after vaccination, showing no earlier SARS-CoV-2 infection. Here immunoSEQ multiplex PCR was the method, and the copy in TCRdb shows in-frame clones only, minus some. The profile shows about 71,000 clones, around 80% of them singletons. Sequencing used CD4+ T cells from PBMCs cultured with SARS-CoV-2 spike peptides, obtained before COVID-19 vaccination. Receptors originate from a human donor who received a COVID-19 vaccine.

The chain uses TRBV6-5 and TRBJ2-2; D gene unclear. The CDR3 extends over 14 amino acids. The V gene's germline CDR1 is MNHEY and CDR2 SVGAGI. V was shortened by 5 bases and J by 0 bases, with 7 bases between the two germline ends. The CDR3 reads CASSRKANTGELFF. The DNA for the CDR3 is TGTGCCAGCAGTCGGAAGGCGAACACCGGGGAGCTGTTTTTT.

The chain carries TRBV9 and TRBJ2-2; D might be TRBD1 (7 bases). V was clipped by 3 bases and J by 4 bases, with 13 bases between them. CDR3 length equals 15 residues. Germline V gene data show CDR1 as SGDLS and CDR2 as YYNGEE. The DNA for the CDR3 is TGTGCCAGCAGCGAGGGCAGGGGGGCCACCGGGGAGCTGTTTTTT. Translation: CASSEGRGATGELFF.